This TCR beta chain was retrieved from a study of shared clonotypes between healthy human individuals. About the research overall: Plates per donor: three CD4 naive, three CD4 memory, two CD8 naive, one CD8 memory.

The CDR3 loop spans 14 amino acids. Trimming left V 4 bases short and J 5 bases short, with 16 bases between. Germline loops: CDR1 SGDLS, CDR2 YYNGEE. The assay used deep level. Using 200 ng DNA, 25,000 to 35,000 T cell genomes, the sorted-subset replicate PCRs were run. Measured with immunoSEQ multiplex PCR; TCRdb has only the in-frame clones, and not every one. Counted here are over 700,000 clones, roughly 72% occurring once; the ten biggest clones make up about 1.7%. Sequenced: memory CD4+ T cells sorted from blood. The subset is: CD45RA-negative fraction. This receptor was identified in a woman in her 30s in good health. The chain couples TRBV9 to TRBJ2-7, with D uncertain. The CDR3 DNA reads as TGTGCCAGCAGCCAAGGTCGGGTTCTAAACGAGCAGTACTTC. It yields the protein CASSQGRVLNEQYF.